This T cell receptor (beta chain) was captured in a study of regulatory T cells. General study findings and limits: Hydrophobic residues at CDR3 positions 6 and 7 were enriched in conventional CD4+ T cells of CD3G-deficient patients.

As regards this clone: What it binds is not known.

The CDR3 covers 15 residues. CDR1 is SGHAT, CDR2 FQNNGV, per germline. Trimming at V came to 4 bases and at J to 4 bases, leaving 4 bases not matched to a gene. The primer mix had 52 TRBV and 13 TRBJ primers. TCRdb's copy holds only in-frame clones and misses some; the assay was immunoSEQ multiplex PCR. The sample contains over 20,000 clones, about 88% of which appear only once. The chain links TRBV11-2 to TRBJ2-7; 13 nucleotides match TRBD2. This sequence originates from a child under 18 with CD3G deficiency. The source material was conventional CD4+ T cells sorted from blood. The CDR3 DNA reads as TGTGCCAGCAGCTCAGTGACTAGCGGGAGGTACGAGCAGTACTTC. Its protein product is CASSSVTSGRYEQYF.